Below, 30 T cell receptor beta chains from the same sample are listed, as sequenced in a study of T cells in Graves' hyperthyroidism and ophthalmopathy. Amplification of TCR beta CDR3 regions used RNA as the template. HTBI primers were employed in a first-round RT-PCR of the TCR CDR3. MiXCR, run by TCRdb on the multiplex PCR reads, gives a single entry per CDR3 protein. There are 450,000 to 650,000 distinct CDR3 sequences in the sample; roughly a sixth occur only once, and around 17% lies in the top ten. The sequenced sample was blood. The receptors originated from a woman under 30 with Graves' ophthalmopathy.

This clonotype has a handful of counts. The chain couples TRBV18 to TRBJ1-5; D unresolved. The germline CDR1 and CDR2 sequences are KGHSH and LQKENI. The CDR3 is 14 amino acids. Trimming took 5 bases from V and 9 from J, leaving 17 bases between them. The chain's CDR3 is CASSTDRGVAPQHF. As DNA, the CDR3 is TGTGCCAGCTCAACCGACCGGGGAGTAGCGCCCCAGCATTTT.

This clonotype showed up many times. The V call is TRBV30, the J call TRBJ2-3, with a tentative D call TRBD2 (5 bases). The ends were cut back, 0 bases at V and 6 bases at J, with 16 bases in the middle. This CDR3 has 15 residues. CDR1 GTSNPN and CDR2 SVGIG come from the germline V gene (reference sequence). This CDR3 reads CAWSVNPGTGDTQYF. DNA for the CDR3: TGTGCCTGGAGTGTAAACCCGGGTACGGGGGATACGCAGTATTTT.

This clonotype was observed at least ten times. The V gene is TRBV3-1, the J gene TRBJ2-2; D is uncertain. CDR1 is LGHDT, CDR2 YNNKEL, per germline (reference sequence). V was clipped by 1 base and J by 1 base, with 4 bases between them. This CDR3 region has 14 residues. CDR3: CASSQGWNTGELFF. The CDR3 DNA sequence: TGTGCCAGCAGCCAAGGATGGAACACCGGGGAGCTGTTTTTT.

In its sample, this clonotype was seen a few times. The chain joins TRBV14 to TRBJ1-2; 7 bases are a match to TRBD1. CDR3 length: 14 amino acids. Germline V gene lookup returns CDR1 SGHDN and CDR2 FVKESK. Trimming took 0 bases from V and 3 from J; bases not matched to a gene: 1. The CDR3 coding sequence is TGTGCCAGCAGCCAAGAGGACAGGTACTATGGCTACACCTTC. Its translation: CASSQEDRYYGYTF.

The rearrangement joins TRBV7-8 to TRBJ2-3; 9 bases fit TRBD2. Germline CDR1 is SGHVS and CDR2 is FQNEAQ. V gave up 5 bases and J gave up 4 bases; unmatched junction bases: 10. This CDR3 is built from 16 residues. The CDR3 sequence is CASSRAASGAADTQYF. CDR3 bases: TGTGCCAGCAGCCGTGCGGCTAGCGGGGCCGCAGATACGCAGTATTTT.

The sample holds many counts of this clonotype. The chain is built from TRBV11-2 and TRBJ2-7; possibly TRBD1 for D (6 bases). From germline, CDR1 is SGHAT and CDR2 FQNNGV. The CDR3 contains 15 residues. The V and J ends lost 3 bases and 0 bases respectively, with 12 bases between them. This chain's CDR3 is CASSFGTGSSYEQYF. The CDR3 coding sequence is TGTGCCAGCAGCTTCGGAACAGGGAGCTCCTACGAGCAGTACTTC.

This clonotype was seen a handful of times. This chain uses TRBV25-1 with TRBJ2-7, with 9 bases aligning to TRBD1. The CDR3 is made up of 17 amino acids. Germline lookup yields CDR1 MGHDK and CDR2 SYGVNS. The V gene end was trimmed by 1 base and the J gene end by 5 bases; junction bases not matched to a gene: 12. The CDR3 coding sequence is TGTGCCAGCAGTGAATCTGAGGCGGACAGGGGCATCGACGAGCAGTACTTC. Protein: CASSESEADRGIDEQYF.

This clonotype was seen at least ten times. The chain couples TRBV6-1 to TRBJ2-7, with 8 bases aligning to TRBD1. V dropped 3 bases and J dropped 3; count of bases not matched to a gene: 7. From germline, CDR1 is MNHNS and CDR2 SASEGT. The CDR3 is 15 amino acids. CDR3 nucleotide sequence: TGTGCCAGCAGTGACAGGGGGCTAGGAGACTACGAGCAGTACTTC. Protein product: CASSDRGLGDYEQYF.

This clonotype was seen ten or more times. The rearrangement joins TRBV12-3 or TRBV12-4 to TRBJ1-5, with 7 nucleotides matching TRBD1. J lost 0 bases, V lost 5 bases, and 10 bases had no gene match. This CDR3 has 17 amino acids. This CDR3 reads CASSAQTGTGSNQPQHF. CDR3 sequence (DNA): TGTGCCAGCAGTGCCCAGACAGGGACGGGTAGCAATCAGCCCCAGCATTTT.

At least ten counts were recorded for this clonotype. The rearrangement joins TRBV28 to TRBJ1-2; D gene uncertain. CDR3 size: 15 residues. Germline CDR1 and CDR2: MDHEN and SYDVKM. V lost 3 bases and J 4 bases, leaving 15 bases between the germline ends. In nucleotides, the CDR3 is TGTGCCAGCAGTTTGGGTGGGCCGCCCCTCTATGGCTACACCTTC. Its translation is CASSLGGPPLYGYTF.

The V call is TRBV7-2, the J call TRBJ2-6; D perhaps matches TRBD2 (6 bases). This CDR3 comprises 18 residues. With 8 bases removed from V and 4 bases from J, the gap between germline ends came to 24 bases. The germline V gene has CDR1 SGHTA and CDR2 FQGNSA. DNA for the CDR3: TGTGCCAGCGGGCATGAGTGGTGGAGGGTGGGAGGGGCCAACGTCCTGACTTTC. Translated, it gives CASGHEWWRVGGANVLTF.

This clonotype has a handful of counts. The chain is built from TRBV11-2 and TRBJ2-4; D unresolved. Trimming took 3 bases from V and 4 from J, leaving 10 bases between them. The CDR3 length is 14 residues. Germline V lookup: CDR1 SGHAT, CDR2 FQNNGV. The CDR3 region has the DNA TGTGCCAGCAGCTTCACAACAGCAAAAAACATTCAGTACTTC. Its protein is CASSFTTAKNIQYF.

The chain recombines TRBV6-1 with TRBJ1-2, with TRBD1 matching 7 bases. Germline V lookup: CDR1 MNHNS, CDR2 SASEGT. The CDR3 is made up of 15 amino acids. The J segment lost 1 base and the V segment lost 6 bases, leaving 8 bases of the junction unmatched. In DNA, the CDR3 is TGTGCCAGCAGCGACAGGGCTCTCGGTAACTATGGCTACACCTTC. Protein sequence: CASSDRALGNYGYTF.

This clonotype was detected a few times. CDR3 loop: CASSLRITGRHNEKLFF. The CDR3 DNA sequence: TGTGCCAGCAGTTTAAGGATAACGGGGAGGCATAATGAAAAACTGTTTTTT. V and J are TRBV28 and TRBJ1-4, with D unresolved. Germline CDR1 and CDR2: MDHEN and SYDVKM. This CDR3 comprises 17 residues. The ends were cut back, 2 bases at V and 4 bases at J, with 17 bases in the middle.

This clonotype turned up a few times. The V gene is TRBV9, the J gene TRBJ2-5; TRBD1 agrees at 9 bases. V lost 6 bases, J lost 4 bases, and 7 bases stayed unmatched. This CDR3 is built from 14 residues. From germline, CDR1 is SGDLS and CDR2 YYNGEE. CDR3 in DNA: TGTGCCAGCACCCAAGGGACAGGGATAGAGACCCAGTACTTC. Protein product: CASTQGTGIETQYF.

This clonotype has at least ten counts. The chain carries TRBV28 and TRBJ2-3; 14 bases line up with TRBD2. V shed 5 bases and J 5 bases; nucleotides not matched to a gene: 9. Germline V gene data show CDR1 as MDHEN and CDR2 as SYDVKM. The CDR3 loop spans 17 amino acids. The CDR3 nucleotides are TGTGCCAGCAGTACGGGACTAGCGGGGGTCCGGGGAGATACGCAGTATTTT. Translated, it gives CASSTGLAGVRGDTQYF.

V gene TRBV30 combines with J gene TRBJ2-7, with 8 bases aligning to TRBD2. CDR1 and CDR2 (germline): GTSNPN, SVGIG (reference sequence). With V trimmed by 2 bases and J by 5 bases, 11 bases remained unmatched. The CDR3 has 15 residues. CDR3 amino acids: CAWSPHGRGSNEQYF. In DNA, the CDR3 is TGTGCCTGGAGTCCCCACGGGAGGGGGAGTAACGAGCAGTACTTC.

With respect to this clonotype: This may be a read error: a much more frequent sequence differs by one nucleotide. V and J are TRBV30 and TRBJ1-2; D unresolved. The CDR3 consists of 12 residues. The germline V gene encodes CDR1 GTSNPN and CDR2 SVGIG (reference sequence). The CDR3 nucleotides are TGTGCCTGGAGTGTAGGGCCTTATGGCTGCACCTTC. It is translated as CAWSVGPYGCTF.

Worth noting for this clonotype: Just one base apart from a much larger clone, this may be a read error. The chain uses TRBV10-3 and TRBJ2-7; no reliable D call. V was clipped by 5 bases and J by 9 bases, with 11 bases between them. Germline V CDR1 and CDR2: ENHRY, SYGVKD. This CDR3 contains 11 residues. CDR3 sequence reads: CAISLGGAQYF. CDR3 in DNA: TGTGCCATCAGTCTGGGTGGTGCGCAGTACTTC.

This chain joins TRBV6-2 or TRBV6-3 and TRBJ1-3; weak D call: TRBD1 (5 bases). The V and J ends lost 2 bases and 0 bases respectively, with 8 bases between them. Germline assignment: CDR1 MNHEY and CDR2 SVGEGT. This CDR3 comprises 15 residues. CDR3 sequence (DNA): TGTGCCAGCAGTTACGTCGGGGGCTCTGGAAACACCATATATTTT. It translates to CASSYVGGSGNTIYF.

The rearrangement joins TRBV12-3 or TRBV12-4 to TRBJ2-3; 12 bases match TRBD2. This CDR3 has 14 amino acids. V lost 9 bases, J lost 3 bases, and 4 bases stayed unmatched. CDR3 nucleotides: TGTGCCAGTATGACTAGCGGGGGTACAGATACGCAGTATTTT. Its protein product is CASMTSGGTDTQYF.

The CDR3 loop reads CASSPLTGLNNQPQHF. CDR3 coding DNA: TGTGCCAGCAGCCCCTTGACAGGGTTGAACAATCAGCCCCAGCATTTT. The rearrangement joins TRBV6-2 or TRBV6-3 to TRBJ1-5; 7 bases match TRBD1. The CDR3 has 16 amino acids. The ends lost 6 bases at V and 3 bases at J; junction bases unmatched: 11. Germline CDR1 and CDR2: MNHEY and SVGEGT.

In this sample, this clonotype turned up many times. V and J are TRBV30 and TRBJ2-1; D unresolved. CDR1 is GTSNPN, CDR2 SVGIG, per germline (reference sequence). The CDR3 totals 14 residues. Trimming cost V 3 bases and J 6 bases, with 15 bases left between them. Written as DNA, the CDR3 is TGTGCCTGGAGGAACTCCCGAGCGATCAATGAGCAGTTCTTC. Its protein product is CAWRNSRAINEQFF.

This clonotype was detected ten times or more. V is TRBV27 and J is TRBJ1-1; a possible D gene is TRBD1 (5 bases). There are 17 residues in the CDR3. CDR1 and CDR2 from the germline V gene are MNHEY and SMNVEV (reference sequence). The ends were cut back, 5 bases at V and 0 bases at J, with 19 bases in the middle. DNA of the CDR3: TGTGCCAGCAGTCCCCCACAAGCGACAGCCATGAACACTGAAGCTTTCTTT. Encoded protein: CASSPPQATAMNTEAFF.

The sample holds a few counts of this clonotype. The J gene is TRBJ2-1, the V gene TRBV20-1; D not certain. This CDR3 has 11 residues. The V gene's germline CDR1 is DFQATT and CDR2 SNEGSKA (reference sequence). V gave up 4 bases and J gave up 5 bases, with 6 bases separating them. The CDR3 region is CSAIQNNEQFF. For the CDR3, the DNA is TGCAGTGCTATCCAGAACAATGAGCAGTTCTTC.

This clonotype has a count of ten or more. J is TRBJ1-1 and V is TRBV5-4; 7 bases align to TRBD1. In germline, CDR1 is SGHNT, CDR2 YYREEE (reference sequence). V was clipped by 0 bases and J by 4 bases; unmatched bases: 6. The CDR3 contains 15 residues. Written as DNA, the CDR3 is TGTGCCAGCAGCTTGGAGGAGGGGGCGGGCACTGAAGCTTTCTTT. Protein sequence: CASSLEEGAGTEAFF.

This clonotype showed up just a few times. Just one base apart from a much larger clone, this may be a read error. The V gene is TRBV2, the J gene TRBJ2-3, with 8 bases identical to TRBD2. CDR1 is SNHLY, CDR2 FYNNEI, per germline. This CDR3 has 17 amino acids. The CDR3 spells CASSEIGVAGSTDAQYF. In DNA form, the CDR3 reads TGTGCCAGCAGTGAAATTGGGGTAGCGGGGTCCACAGATGCGCAGTATTTT.

This clonotype was detected many times. V is TRBV27 and J is TRBJ1-5; perhaps TRBD1 as D (6 bases). The germline V gene encodes CDR1 MNHEY and CDR2 SMNVEV (reference sequence). The CDR3 is 14 amino acids. The V gene lost 1 base and the J gene lost 6 bases, with 10 bases spanning the gap. CDR3 nucleotide sequence: TGTGCCAGCAGTTTATACCAGGGGATTCAGCCCCAGCATTTT. The encoded protein is CASSLYQGIQPQHF.

This chain connects TRBV27 to TRBJ1-5, with unresolved D. The germline V gene encodes CDR1 MNHEY and CDR2 SMNVEV (reference sequence). There are 13 residues in the CDR3. V was clipped by 6 bases and J by 1 base, with 7 bases between them. The CDR3 sequence: CASRPGSNQPQHF. The CDR3 DNA sequence: TGTGCCAGCAGACCGGGGAGCAATCAGCCCCAGCATTTT.

This clonotype was seen ten or more times. This sequence joins TRBV2 and TRBJ2-3; TRBD2 is a possible D gene (6 bases). The length of the CDR3 is 15 residues. The germline V and J ends were trimmed by 9 bases and 1 base, with 17 bases remaining between them. CDR1 SNHLY and CDR2 FYNNEI come from the germline V gene. This CDR3 is CARGSGRGRTDTQYF. CDR3 bases: TGTGCCAGGGGGTCCGGGCGGGGCCGCACAGATACGCAGTATTTT. Full variable domain (outside the CDR3, taken from reference TRBV2 and TRBJ2-3): EPEVTQTPSHQVTQMGQEVILRCVPISNHLYFYWYRQILGQKVEFLVSFYNNEISEKSEIFDDQFSVERPDGSNFTLKIRSTKLEDSAMYFCARGSGRGRTDTQYFGPGTRLTVL.